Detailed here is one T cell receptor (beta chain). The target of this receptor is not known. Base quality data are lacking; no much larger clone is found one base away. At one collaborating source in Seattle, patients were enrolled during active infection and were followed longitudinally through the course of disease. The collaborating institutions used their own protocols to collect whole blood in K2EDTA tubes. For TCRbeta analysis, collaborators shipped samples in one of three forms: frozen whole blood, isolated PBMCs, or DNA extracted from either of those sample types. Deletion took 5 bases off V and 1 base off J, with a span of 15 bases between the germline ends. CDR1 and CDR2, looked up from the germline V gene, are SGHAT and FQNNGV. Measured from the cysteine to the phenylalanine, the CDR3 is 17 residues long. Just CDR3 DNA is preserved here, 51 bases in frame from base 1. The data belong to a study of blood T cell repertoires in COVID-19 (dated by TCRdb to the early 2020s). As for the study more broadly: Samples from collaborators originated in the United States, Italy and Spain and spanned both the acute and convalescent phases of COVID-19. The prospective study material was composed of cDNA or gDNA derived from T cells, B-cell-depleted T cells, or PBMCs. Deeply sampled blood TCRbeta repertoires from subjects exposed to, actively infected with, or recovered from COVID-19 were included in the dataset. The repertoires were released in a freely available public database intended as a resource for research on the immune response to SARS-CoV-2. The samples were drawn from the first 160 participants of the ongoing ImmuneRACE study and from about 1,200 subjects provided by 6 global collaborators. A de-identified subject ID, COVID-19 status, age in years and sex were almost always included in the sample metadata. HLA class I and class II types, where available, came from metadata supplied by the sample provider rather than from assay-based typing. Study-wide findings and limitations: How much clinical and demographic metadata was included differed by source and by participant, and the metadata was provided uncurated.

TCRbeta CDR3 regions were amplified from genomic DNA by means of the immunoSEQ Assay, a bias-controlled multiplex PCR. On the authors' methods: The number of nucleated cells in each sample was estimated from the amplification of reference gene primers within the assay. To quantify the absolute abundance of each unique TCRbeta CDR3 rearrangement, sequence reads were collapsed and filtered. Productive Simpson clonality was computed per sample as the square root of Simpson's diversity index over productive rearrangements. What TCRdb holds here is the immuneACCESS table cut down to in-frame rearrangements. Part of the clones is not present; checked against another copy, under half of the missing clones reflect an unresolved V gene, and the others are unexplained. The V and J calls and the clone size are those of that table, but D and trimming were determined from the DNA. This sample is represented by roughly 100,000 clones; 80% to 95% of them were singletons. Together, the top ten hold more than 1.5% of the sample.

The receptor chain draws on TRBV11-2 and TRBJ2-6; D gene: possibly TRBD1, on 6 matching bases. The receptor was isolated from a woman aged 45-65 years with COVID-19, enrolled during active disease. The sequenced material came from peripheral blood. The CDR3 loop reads CASSGTGLRSGANVLTF. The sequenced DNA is TGTGCCAGCAGCGGTACAGGGCTACGTTCTGGGGCCAACGTCCTGACTTTC.